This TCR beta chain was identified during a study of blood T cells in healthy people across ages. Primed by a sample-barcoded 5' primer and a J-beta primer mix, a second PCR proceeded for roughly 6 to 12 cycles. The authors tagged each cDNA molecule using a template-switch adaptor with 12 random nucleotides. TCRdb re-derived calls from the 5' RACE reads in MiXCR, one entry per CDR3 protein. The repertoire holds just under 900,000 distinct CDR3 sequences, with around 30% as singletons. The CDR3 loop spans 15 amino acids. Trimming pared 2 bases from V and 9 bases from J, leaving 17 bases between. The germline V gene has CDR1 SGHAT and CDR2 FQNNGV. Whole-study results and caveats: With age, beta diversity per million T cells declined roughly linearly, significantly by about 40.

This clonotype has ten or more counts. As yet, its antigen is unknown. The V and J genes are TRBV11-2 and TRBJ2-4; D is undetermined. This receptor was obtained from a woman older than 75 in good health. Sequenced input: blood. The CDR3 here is CASSLLGWVGGIQYF. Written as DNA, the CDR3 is TGTGCCAGCAGCTTATTAGGTTGGGTCGGCGGCATTCAGTACTTC.